The present TCR beta chain was sequenced within a study of breast tumors, draining lymph nodes, adjacent tissues. Study-level findings and limits: Data fit most tumor T cells coming from lymph node, expanding in tumor. Tumor and nontumor repertoires were significantly more similar in luminal-like than in basal-like breast cancer. Tumor repertoires ranked between lymph nodes and nontumor tissue in diversity, with V and J gene preferences. Tumor T cell lymph node origin was a supported hypothesis, not proven.

Samples came from axillary lymph nodes draining the breast cancer. The CDR3 sequence is 15 residues long. Germline CDR1 KGHSH, CDR2 LQKENI. The V and J ends lost 0 bases and 0 bases respectively, with 9 bases between them. TCRdb ran MiXCR on the multiplex PCR reads and lists one entry per CDR3 protein. The sample contains under 350,000 distinct CDR3 sequences, roughly 30% of which appear only once. Points on this clonotype: What it binds is unknown.

This chain uses TRBV18 with TRBJ2-7; no clear D gene. The source is a female donor with breast cancer. Some clones in this sample may be carry-over from other donors' samples. Input material: axillary lymph node tissue. The CDR3 sequence is CASSPPPGFSYEQYF. The CDR3 bases are TGTGCCAGCTCACCACCCCCAGGATTCTCCTACGAGCAGTACTTC. Drawing the rest from reference TRBV18 and TRBJ2-7, the complete variable domain is NAGVMQNPRHLVRRRGQEARLRCSPMKGHSHVYWYRQLPEEGLKFMVYLQKENIIDESGMPKERFSAEFPKEGPSILRIQQVVRGDSAAYFCASSPPPGFSYEQYFGPGTRLTVT.